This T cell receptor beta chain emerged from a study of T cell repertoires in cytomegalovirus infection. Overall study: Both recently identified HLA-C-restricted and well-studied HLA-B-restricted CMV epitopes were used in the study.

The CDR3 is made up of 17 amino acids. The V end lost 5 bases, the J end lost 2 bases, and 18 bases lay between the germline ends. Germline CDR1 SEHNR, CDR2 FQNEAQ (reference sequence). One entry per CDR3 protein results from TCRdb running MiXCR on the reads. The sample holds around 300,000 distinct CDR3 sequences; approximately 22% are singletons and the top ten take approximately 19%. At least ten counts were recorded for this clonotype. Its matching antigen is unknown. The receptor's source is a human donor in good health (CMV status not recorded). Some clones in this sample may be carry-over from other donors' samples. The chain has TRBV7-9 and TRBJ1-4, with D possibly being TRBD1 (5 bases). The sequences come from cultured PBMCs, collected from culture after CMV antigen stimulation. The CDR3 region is CASSRTRRGLTNEKLFF. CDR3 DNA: TGTGCCAGCAGCAGGACCAGACGGGGACTCACTAATGAAAAACTGTTTTTT.